This T cell receptor (beta chain) came from a study of naive and memory T cell subsets. This clonotype was seen only once. Its antigen is currently unknown. Alpha and beta constant region primers primed reverse transcription for blood and skin samples. Amplification of ligated cDNA took four PCR rounds with SP2 and nested alpha and beta constant primers. Using its own MiXCR run on the 5' RACE reads, TCRdb lists one record per CDR3 protein. The sample yields more than 25,000 distinct CDR3 sequences, around 21% seen once. Whole-blood samples were 2 to 3 ml of peripheral blood from healthy adult volunteers. TCR cDNA received a 3' ligated oligonucleotide that carried a UMI. Cells were not sorted; total RNA input targeted roughly 1 to 1000 ng. Findings and limits, study-wide: TCR transcript changes with activation or differentiation may affect this RNA method.

The clonotype originates from a female donor in good health.

The CDR3, as DNA: TGTGCCAGCAGTAGGGGGGGCGATTATCAGCCCCAGCATTTT. Encoded protein: CASSRGGDYQPQHF. V is TRBV9 and J is TRBJ1-5, with a weak D call TRBD1 (6 bases). Between the trimmed V and J ends, which lost 5 bases and 5 bases, there was a span of 14 bases. Germline CDR1 is SGDLS and CDR2 is YYNGEE. The CDR3 loop spans 14 amino acids.